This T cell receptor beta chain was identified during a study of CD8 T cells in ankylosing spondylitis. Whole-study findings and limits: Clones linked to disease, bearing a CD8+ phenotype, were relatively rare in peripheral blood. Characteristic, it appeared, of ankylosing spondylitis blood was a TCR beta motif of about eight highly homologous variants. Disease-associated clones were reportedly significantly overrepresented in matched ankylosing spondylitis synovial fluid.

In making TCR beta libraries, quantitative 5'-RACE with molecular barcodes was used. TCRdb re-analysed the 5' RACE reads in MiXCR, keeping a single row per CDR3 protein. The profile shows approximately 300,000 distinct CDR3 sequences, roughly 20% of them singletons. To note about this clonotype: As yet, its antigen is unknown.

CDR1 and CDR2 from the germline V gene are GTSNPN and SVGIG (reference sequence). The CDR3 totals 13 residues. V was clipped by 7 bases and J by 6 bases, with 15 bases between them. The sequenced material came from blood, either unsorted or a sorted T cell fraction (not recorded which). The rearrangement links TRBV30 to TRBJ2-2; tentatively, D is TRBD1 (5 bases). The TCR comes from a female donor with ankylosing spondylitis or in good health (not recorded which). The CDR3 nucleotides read TGTGCCTTCGACAGTGATTATGCCGGGGAGCTGTTTTTT. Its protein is CAFDSDYAGELFF.